Listed here are 10 T cell receptor beta chains from one sample, sequenced in a study of CD8 T cells in Susac syndrome. The authors reverse transcribed roughly 0.5 to 1 ug RNA with random hexamers. MiXCR, applied by TCRdb to the immunoSEQ multiplex PCR reads, yields one record per CDR3 protein. The table shows roughly 120,000 distinct CDR3 sequences, with 85% to 95% occurring only once. The sample taken for sequencing was CD4+ T cells from PBMCs. The receptors originated from a human donor in good health.

The rearrangement uses TRBV12-3 or TRBV12-4 and TRBJ2-5; 9 positions agree with TRBD1. This CDR3 has 16 amino acids. The V gene end was trimmed by 8 bases and the J gene end by 6 bases; junction bases not matched to a gene: 16. The CDR3 protein is CASRGQGPYLFQTQYF. The CDR3 DNA is TGTGCCAGCCGAGGACAGGGGCCGTATCTATTCCAGACCCAGTACTTC.

This chain links TRBV27 with TRBJ1-6, with D maybe TRBD1 (5 bases). This CDR3 has 14 residues. CDR1 and CDR2 from the germline V gene are MNHEY and SMNVEV (reference sequence). The V and J ends lost 2 bases and 8 bases respectively, with 10 bases between them. The CDR3 is CASSLGRRDSPLHF. In DNA form, the CDR3 reads TGTGCCAGCAGTTTAGGTCGCAGGGATTCACCCCTCCACTTT.

The chain has TRBV28 and TRBJ1-2; TRBD1 matches 8 bases. Germline values: CDR1 MDHEN, CDR2 SYDVKM. The CDR3 totals 14 residues. V was clipped by 6 bases and J by 7 bases; unmatched bases: 10. The DNA of the CDR3 is TGTGCCAGCAGCTTTGTCCGGGGGACAGGTGGCTACACCTTC. This sequence encodes CASSFVRGTGGYTF.

The V and J genes are TRBV4-2 and TRBJ2-6; a possible D gene is TRBD1 (6 bases). The CDR3 has 16 residues. CDR1 and CDR2 from the germline V gene are LGHNA and YNFKEQ. V was cut by 0 bases and J by 7 bases, with 13 bases left in between. CDR3 protein: CASSQDRPGVANVLTF. The CDR3 DNA follows: TGTGCCAGCAGCCAAGATCGGCCAGGGGTCGCCAACGTCCTGACTTTC.

The chain employs TRBV7-9 and TRBJ2-6; D unresolved. The germline V and J ends were trimmed by 6 bases and 0 bases, with 9 bases remaining between them. The length of the CDR3 is 15 residues. Germline lookup yields CDR1 SEHNR and CDR2 FQNEAQ (reference sequence). The CDR3 region is CASSYPNSGANVLTF. The CDR3 nucleotides read TGTGCCAGCAGTTACCCGAACTCTGGGGCCAACGTCCTGACTTTC.

The chain uses TRBV3-1 and TRBJ2-3; a possible D gene is TRBD1 (6 bases). Germline loops: CDR1 LGHDT, CDR2 YNNKEL (reference sequence). The V end was cut by 4 bases, the J end by 1 base, with 9 bases between. The CDR3 is 14 amino acids. The CDR3 reads CASSRRQGTDTQYF. The CDR3 DNA reads as TGTGCCAGCAGCCGCCGACAGGGCACAGATACGCAGTATTTT.

The table lists this clonotype with a few counts. The V call is TRBV5-6, the J call TRBJ2-6; 7 nucleotides agree with TRBD1. The V and J ends lost 5 bases and 4 bases, in that order; junction bases with no gene match: 6. This CDR3 is 15 amino acids long. From germline, CDR1 is SGHDT and CDR2 YYEEEE. The CDR3 reads CASSLGGTGANVLTF. CDR3 DNA: TGTGCCAGCAGTCTAGGGGGCACCGGGGCCAACGTCCTGACTTTC. Supplemented by reference TRBV5-6 and TRBJ2-6, the full variable domain reads DAGVTQSPTHLIKTRGQQVTLRCSPKSGHDTVSWYQQALGQGPQFIFQYYEEEERQRGNFPDRFSGHQFPNYSSELNVNALLLGDSALYLCASSLGGTGANVLTFGAGSRLTVL.

The chain carries TRBV3-1 and TRBJ2-1; D not certain. The CDR3 is 16 residues long. The germline V and J ends were trimmed by 0 bases and 1 base, with 10 bases remaining between them. Looked up from germline, CDR1 is LGHDT and CDR2 is YNNKEL (reference sequence). DNA of the CDR3: TGTGCCAGCAGCCAAGATTGGGGTTTTTCCTACAATGAGCAGTTCTTC. It translates to CASSQDWGFSYNEQFF.

The CDR3 nucleotides are TGTGCCAGCAGTCCGGGACAGCTACAAGAGACCCAGTACTTC. This translates into CASSPGQLQETQYF. The chain is built from TRBV12-3 or TRBV12-4 and TRBJ2-5; 7 bases map to TRBD1. The CDR3 totals 14 residues. The V gene end was trimmed by 5 bases and the J gene end by 2 bases; junction bases not matched to a gene: 5.

This chain connects TRBV7-9 to TRBJ2-1; D might be TRBD1 or TRBD2, each matching 5 bases. The CDR3 length is 15 residues. V gave up 4 bases and J gave up 7 bases, with 17 bases separating them. Per germline, CDR1 SEHNR and CDR2 FQNEAQ (reference sequence). The CDR3 is CASSYSTRDDNEQFF. The CDR3 DNA follows: TGTGCCAGCAGCTATTCAACGAGGGACGATAATGAGCAGTTCTTC.